This T cell receptor beta chain was observed in a study of vaccination effects on CD4 cells after COVID-19. Peptide-pool stimulation followed by sequencing identified expanded antigen-specific CD4+ clonotypes in the ViraFEST assay. Following a 10-day culture, CD4+ T cells were purified. Documented for the person is a PCR-confirmed SARS-CoV-2 infection occurring between March and December 2020. Subjects were given two BNT162b2 or mRNA-1273 vaccine doses. This clone was seen a single time. Its antigen is not known. The CDR3 contains 15 residues. Trimming cost V 6 bases and J 4 bases, with 16 bases left between them. CDR1 is MNHEY and CDR2 is SVGAGI in the germline V gene. The assay was immunoSEQ multiplex PCR, and TCRdb's table has in-frame clones only and misses some. Of fewer than 15,000 clones detected, around 75% appear once; the ten largest clones hold 33%.

The input for sequencing was CD4+ T cells from PBMCs cultured with HCoV-NL63 spike peptides, taken after COVID-19 vaccination. This TCR came from a human donor who had a prior SARS-CoV-2 infection. The J gene is TRBJ2-1, the V gene TRBV6-5; D may be TRBD2 (5 bases). As DNA, the CDR3 is TGTGCCAGCAGACAAGGAGGACGGCTATACAATGAGCAGTTCTTC. Protein product: CASRQGGRLYNEQFF.